This entry concerns a single T cell receptor beta chain. The specificity of this receptor is unknown. Nothing much larger sits one base from this clone, and base qualities are not available. Including the terminal cysteine and phenylalanine, the CDR3 comprises 16 residues. The only DNA kept is the CDR3, 48 bases in frame from the first base. CDR1 is given as SGHDN and CDR2 as FVKESK, both from the germline V gene. The trim is 1 base for V and 2 bases for J, with a gap of 12 bases between the germline ends. This record belongs to a study of CD8+ T cells in alopecia areata listed by TCRdb under 2018. Background on the whole study: The treated patients took part in an open-label pilot trial in which moderate-to-severe alopecia areata was treated with oral tofacitinib at 5 to 10 mg twice daily. Scalp clonality was compared among normal scalp (n=4), patchy alopecia areata scalp (n=8), and alopecia totalis/universalis scalp (n=8). On the human side, TCRbeta sequencing was run on scalp tissue and on sorted CD4+ and CD8+ peripheral blood T cells from healthy controls and from alopecia areata patients with either patchy or totalis/universalis disease. TCRbeta CDR3 regions were amplified by immunoSEQ multiplex PCR using 35 Vbeta forward and 13 Jbeta reverse primers. RNA was extracted with the PAXgene miRNA kit for fixed scalp, the miRNeasy kit for PBMCs, and the RNeasy kit for mouse skin. Patients received tofacitinib for 6 to 18 months and were then followed off drug for 6 months to check for delayed response and recurrence. To study T cell clonal expansion in alopecia areata, the researchers applied high-throughput TCRbeta sequencing to both the C3H/HeJ mouse model and human patients. Biopsies were taken from tofacitinib-treated patients at baseline and at 4 and 24 weeks of treatment, and a later scalp biopsy was taken in several of the tofacitinib-treated patients. Overall results and qualifications from the work: Shared TCR sequences between patients were less evident than in mice, which may be partly attributable to HLA diversity in the patient population. Resident alphabeta T cells in normal human skin are also sequenced, complicating scalp TCR repertoire analysis, unlike mouse skin dominated by gammadelta T cells. Compared with normal scalp, lesional scalp had higher clonality and more expanded CD8+ clones, particularly in alopecia totalis/universalis, a pattern that suggests antigenic drive.

The library was produced with the immunoSEQ multiplex PCR assay. For TCR sequencing, RNA was extracted from every sample and reverse transcribed into cDNA to serve as template. SuperScript III was used to make first-strand cDNA, primed with a 2:1 mix of oligo-dT and random hexamers. A synthetic immune receptor repertoire was used to assess amplification bias, and residual bias was removed computationally. The authors' analysis ran thus. Raw reads were preprocessed to remove errors, and CDR3 was defined by IMGT conventions from the conserved cysteine to phenylalanine. To get clonality, Shannon entropy was normalized by log2 of the number of productive unique TCRs and the result was subtracted from 1. Whether scalp clones were CD4 or CD8 was inferred by matching scalp TCRbeta sequences against CD4 and CD8 repertoires sorted from blood. Drawn from immuneACCESS, this table holds only the in-frame rearrangements with V and J called that TCRdb kept. Clones are partly lost; checked studies trace under half to an unresolved V gene and leave the rest unexplained. V and J calls plus clone size are reproduced from that table; the DNA served to infer D and trimming. For this sample the table gives approximately 140,000 clones, of which more than 40% were detected only once. More than 6.5% of the sample comes from the top ten.

Lesional scalp punch biopsies and peripheral blood were obtained from alopecia areata patients. After PBMCs were isolated by density centrifugation and stained for CD3, CD4 and CD8, a FACSAria was used to sort CD4+ and CD8+ T cells. The material sequenced was CD4+ T cells sorted from blood. The chain links TRBV14 with TRBJ2-1; no confident D gene assignment can be made. The receptor comes from a human donor with alopecia areata. The bases read TGTGCCAGCAGCCAAGTTGGGCTAAGGGCCTACAATGAGCAGTTCTTC. Translated, this is CASSQVGLRAYNEQFF.